The present TCR beta chain was sequenced within a study of T and B cells in COVID-19 patients. At the level of the study: The recovered patients had mostly mild to moderate COVID-19 with outpatient management. In the active-infection cohort, nine tenths of the roughly 20 patients had comorbidities linked to unfavorable COVID-19 outcome.

This clonotype turned up a few times. As yet, its antigen is unknown. TRB rearrangements were amplified by multiplex PCR with BIOMED2 TRB-A/B primers. One entry per CDR3 protein results from TCRdb running MiXCR on the multiplex PCR reads. The profile shows thousands of distinct CDR3 sequences, about a quarter of them singletons. Trimming took 1 base from V and 4 from J; bases not matched to a gene: 2. CDR3 length: 14 residues. Germline loops: CDR1 SGHVS, CDR2 FNYEAQ. Study-wide results and limits: In COVID-19 patients, T cell receptor beta variable and joining gene use was reportedly strongly skewed. Clonality of TRB repertoires was high in active COVID-19; recovery brought above-healthy diversity and richness.

Blood genomic DNA input for TRB amplification was about 250-550 ng. V gene TRBV7-6 combines with J gene TRBJ2-5; 8 nucleotides agree with TRBD1. The sequence derives from a human donor with active COVID-19. What was sequenced was blood. CDR3 coding DNA: TGTGCCAGCAGCTTAGGCGGACAGGGAGAGACCCAGTACTTC. This gives the protein CASSLGGQGETQYF.